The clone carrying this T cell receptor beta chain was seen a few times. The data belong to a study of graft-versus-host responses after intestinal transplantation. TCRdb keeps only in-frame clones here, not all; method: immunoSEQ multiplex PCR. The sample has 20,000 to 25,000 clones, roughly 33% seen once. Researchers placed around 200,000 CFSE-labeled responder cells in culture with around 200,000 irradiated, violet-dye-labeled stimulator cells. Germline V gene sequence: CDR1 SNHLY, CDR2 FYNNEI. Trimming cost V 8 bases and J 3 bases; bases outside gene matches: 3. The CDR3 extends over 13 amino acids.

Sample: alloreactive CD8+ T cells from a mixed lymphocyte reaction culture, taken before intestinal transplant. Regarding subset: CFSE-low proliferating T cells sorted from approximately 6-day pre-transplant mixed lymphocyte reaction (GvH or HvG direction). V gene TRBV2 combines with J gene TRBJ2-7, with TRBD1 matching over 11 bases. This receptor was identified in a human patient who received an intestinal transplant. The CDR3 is CASLGTGGYEQYF. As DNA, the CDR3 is TGTGCCAGCCTTGGGACAGGGGGCTACGAGCAGTACTTC. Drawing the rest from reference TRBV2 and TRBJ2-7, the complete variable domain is EPEVTQTPSHQVTQMGQEVILRCVPISNHLYFYWYRQILGQKVEFLVSFYNNEISEKSEIFDDQFSVERPDGSNFTLKIRSTKLEDSAMYFCASLGTGGYEQYFGPGTRLTVT.